The rows below give T cell receptor beta chains drawn from one sample of a study of T cell responses to AZD1222 COVID-19 vaccine. Clones were read by immunoSEQ multiplex PCR, and TCRdb kept only the in-frame ones, dropping some. The sample has fewer than 100,000 clones, around nine tenths seen once. The source was peripheral blood, collected 28 days after the second AZD1222 dose. These receptor sequences come from an adult who received the AZD1222 COVID-19 vaccine. Each CDR3 is given with its conserved first and last residue. D genes are given only for firm matches. Size is stated for part of the rows, as once, few or many counts, or as a class when the clone is expanded.

CDR3 protein | CDR3 DNA | clone size | J gene | V gene | CDR3 length | D gene
CASSLAGLAGGGEQYF | TGTGCCAGCAGCTTAGCAGGACTAGCGGGAGGAGGCGAGCAGTACTTC | - | TRBJ2-7 | TRBV7-2 | 16 | TRBD2
CASISGVNEQFF | TGTGCCAGTATAAGCGGAGTCAATGAGCAGTTCTTC | - | TRBJ2-1 | TRBV19 | 12 | -
CASTRRRGSNSPLHF | TGTGCCAGCACCCGTCGGAGGGGCTCCAATTCACCCCTCCACTTT | - | TRBJ1-6 | TRBV11-2 | 15 | -
CASSLGASGGTYEQYF | TGTGCCAGCAGCTTAGGGGCTAGCGGGGGCACCTACGAGCAGTACTTC | - | TRBJ2-7 | TRBV5-4 | 16 | TRBD2
CASSLRAAEAFF | TGTGCCAGCAGTTTACGGGCAGCAGAAGCTTTCTTT | - | TRBJ1-1 | TRBV28 | 12 | -
CASSPGQQGAGQPQHF | TGTGCCAGCTCACCGGGGCAACAGGGGGCAGGCCAGCCCCAGCATTTT | - | TRBJ1-5 | TRBV18 | 16 | TRBD1
CASSLNPSSGKHDTQYF | TGTGCCAGCAGCTTAAACCCCTCCAGCGGGAAACATGATACGCAGTATTTT | - | TRBJ2-3 | TRBV7-3 | 17 | TRBD2
CASKRAGANTGELFF | TGTGCCAGCAAAAGGGCGGGGGCGAACACCGGGGAGCTGTTTTTT | few | TRBJ2-2 | TRBV6-5 | 15 | TRBD2
CASRLAGDNEQFF | TGTGCCAGCCGACTAGCGGGCGACAATGAGCAGTTCTTC | - | TRBJ2-1 | TRBV28 | 13 | TRBD2
CASSEPGGEKLFF | TGTGCCAGCAGTGAACCTGGAGGGGAAAAACTGTTTTTT | - | TRBJ1-4 | TRBV6-1 | 13 | -
CASSLGGNNQPQHF | TGTGCCAGCAGCTTAGGAGGCAACAATCAGCCCCAGCATTTT | - | TRBJ1-5 | TRBV7-9 | 14 | -
CASSLGLNSGTGETQYF | TGTGCCAGCAGCTTAGGATTAAATTCAGGGACCGGGGAGACCCAGTACTTC | - | TRBJ2-5 | TRBV7-8 | 17 | -
CASGTGQGNSPLHF | TGTGCCAGCGGAACGGGACAGGGAAATTCACCCCTCCACTTT | - | TRBJ1-6 | TRBV5-4 | 14 | TRBD1
CASSESSSGSGGANVLTF | TGTGCCAGCAGTGAATCGAGTAGCGGGAGTGGTGGGGCCAACGTCCTGACTTTC | - | TRBJ2-6 | TRBV6-1 | 18 | TRBD2
CASSPQGEYEQYF | TGCGCCAGCAGCCCACAGGGGGAATACGAGCAGTACTTC | once | TRBJ2-7 | TRBV5-1 | 13 | TRBD1
CASSYTGRTNYGYTF | TGTGCCAGCAGCTACACAGGGAGGACTAACTATGGCTACACCTTC | - | TRBJ1-2 | TRBV7-9 | 15 | -
CASSRDYSSYNEQFF | TGTGCCAGCAGCCGGGACTACAGCTCCTACAATGAGCAGTTCTTC | - | TRBJ2-1 | TRBV7-6 | 15 | TRBD2
CASRQSGQGPEAFF | TGCGCCAGCAGGCAAAGTGGGCAAGGGCCTGAAGCTTTCTTT | - | TRBJ1-1 | TRBV4-1 | 14 | -
CASTDMTGKEQYF | TGTGCCAGCACAGACATGACAGGGAAAGAGCAGTACTTC | - | TRBJ2-7 | TRBV2 | 13 | TRBD1
CASSSWHLNTEAFF | TGTGCCAGTAGTTCATGGCACTTAAACACTGAAGCTTTCTTT | - | TRBJ1-1 | TRBV19 | 14 | -
CASSPTGQSNEKLFF | TGCGCCAGCAGCCCCACGGGACAGTCAAATGAAAAACTGTTTTTT | - | TRBJ1-4 | TRBV5-1 | 15 | TRBD1
CASSLQGTGELFF | TGTGCCAGCAGCTTGCAGGGCACCGGGGAGCTGTTTTTT | - | TRBJ2-2 | TRBV7-9 | 13 | -
CASATRGGVGEKLFF | TGCGCCAGCGCAACCCGGGGGGGAGTCGGGGAAAAACTGTTTTTT | - | TRBJ1-4 | TRBV5-1 | 15 | -
CASSSRWGGQDRGNTIYF | TGTGCCAGCAGCTCAAGGTGGGGCGGACAGGATCGTGGAAACACCATATATTTT | - | TRBJ1-3 | TRBV7-8 | 18 | TRBD1
CASSRGTANTEAFF | TGTGCCAGCAGCAGGGGGACAGCGAACACTGAAGCTTTCTTT | - | TRBJ1-1 | TRBV5-5 | 14 | TRBD1